This T cell receptor beta chain came from a study of blood T cell repertoires in COVID-19. Across the whole study: COVID-19 samples from acute and convalescent phases originated in the United States, Italy and Spain. The analysed material was cDNA or gDNA that came from T cells, B-cell-depleted T cells, or PBMCs.

Authors' data handling: By means of reference gene primer amplification, nucleated cell counts were estimated. The table came from immunoSEQ multiplex PCR; TCRdb's copy has only in-frame clones and leaves some out. V, J and clone size were drawn from that table, and D and trimming were deduced from the DNA. The sample carries some 200,000 clones, over 75% recorded once. Germline V gene lookup returns CDR1 SGHDT and CDR2 YYEEEE. V lost 4 bases to trimming and J lost 2 bases, with 8 bases between them. The CDR3 loop spans 13 amino acids. Material: peripheral blood. The TCR comes from a man in his forties or fifties with acute or convalescent COVID-19. V gene TRBV5-6 combines with J gene TRBJ2-3, with D unresolved. The CDR3 sequence is CASSPYDTDTQYF. Here the CDR3 DNA reads TGTGCCAGCAGCCCCTACGACACAGATACGCAGTATTTT.